The 22 T cell receptor beta chains listed next were all sequenced from one sample in a study of shared clonotypes between healthy human individuals. TCRdb keeps only in-frame clones here, not all; method: immunoSEQ multiplex PCR. The sample carries around 450,000 clones, roughly three quarters recorded once. The source material was PBMCs. These receptors were taken from a woman between 40 and 50 years old in good health. Some clones in this sample may be carry-over from other donors' samples.

The V and J genes are TRBV7-3 and TRBJ2-2; 8 bases map to TRBD1. The CDR3 length is 14 residues. The junction had 4 bases not matched to a gene; V was cut back by 9 bases and J by 1 base. From germline, CDR1 is SGHTA and CDR2 FQGTGA. CDR3 region: CASRQGLNTGELFF. The CDR3 DNA sequence: TGTGCCAGTCGACAGGGGTTGAACACCGGGGAGCTGTTTTTT.

The table lists this clone with a few counts. The genes are TRBV10-3 and TRBJ1-5; no firm D call. From germline, CDR1 is ENHRY and CDR2 SYGVKD. This CDR3 is 14 amino acids long. Trimming removed 3 bases at V and 0 bases at J, with 6 bases between. This CDR3 is CAISERNSNQPQHF. The CDR3 bases are TGTGCCATCAGTGAAAGAAATAGCAATCAGCCCCAGCATTTT.

The chain carries TRBV11-3 and TRBJ2-1; 16 bases match TRBD2. Per germline, CDR1 SGHNT and CDR2 YENEEA. With V trimmed by 5 bases and J by 10 bases, 2 bases remained unmatched. The CDR3 contains 14 residues. In DNA form, the CDR3 reads TGTGCCAGCAGCCCGGGACTAGCGGGAGGGGAGCAGTTCTTC. This codes for CASSPGLAGGEQFF.

This clone was observed many times. V and J are TRBV28 and TRBJ2-3; perhaps TRBD1 as D (5 bases). The germline CDR1 and CDR2 sequences are MDHEN and SYDVKM. The CDR3 has 15 residues. V lost 8 bases to trimming and J lost 3 bases, with 18 bases between them. CDR3: CASAGPYRLTDTQYF. CDR3 coding DNA: TGTGCCAGCGCAGGGCCGTACCGATTAACAGATACGCAGTATTTT.

This sequence joins TRBV30 and TRBJ1-6; 8 bases are a match to TRBD1. The J segment lost 3 bases and the V segment lost 3 bases, leaving 7 bases of the junction unmatched. CDR3 length: 16 residues. CDR1 GTSNPN and CDR2 SVGIG come from the germline V gene (reference sequence). CDR3 amino acids: CAWSSGTGVYNSPLHF. The DNA for the CDR3 is TGTGCCTGGAGCAGTGGGACAGGAGTCTATAATTCACCCCTCCACTTT.

The chain has TRBV18 and TRBJ2-7; no firm D call. V shed 0 bases and J shed 1 base, with 7 bases lying between them. This CDR3 has 14 residues. The germline V gene has CDR1 KGHSH and CDR2 LQKENI. CDR3 coding DNA: TGTGCCAGCTCACCACCCTACGGTTCCTACGAGCAGTACTTC. Amino acids: CASSPPYGSYEQYF.

The chain links TRBV4-3 to TRBJ2-2; 12 bases map to TRBD2. The CDR3 has 17 amino acids. Germline assignment: CDR1 LGHNA and CDR2 YSLEER. With V trimmed by 0 bases and J by 10 bases, 9 bases remained unmatched. The CDR3 reads CASSQERLAGGPVELFF. Here the CDR3 DNA reads TGCGCCAGCAGCCAAGAAAGGCTAGCGGGAGGGCCTGTGGAGCTGTTTTTT.

V is TRBV5-8 and J is TRBJ1-1; the D gene is possibly TRBD1 (5 bases). The V end lost 0 bases, the J end lost 0 bases, and 12 bases lay between the germline ends. CDR1 is SGHTS, CDR2 YDEGEE, per germline. This CDR3 is 16 amino acids long. CDR3 region: CASSLDHTGLNTEAFF. CDR3 in DNA: TGTGCCAGCAGCTTGGATCATACAGGCCTGAACACTGAAGCTTTCTTT. The whole variable domain, remainder taken from reference TRBV5-8 and TRBJ1-1, is EAGVTQSPTHLIKTRGQQATLRCSPISGHTSVYWYQQALGLGLQFLLWYDEGEERNRGNFPPRFSGRQFPNYSSELNVNALELEDSALYLCASSLDHTGLNTEAFFGQGTRLTVV.

The rearrangement joins TRBV25-1 to TRBJ2-3; tentatively, D is TRBD1 (5 bases). This CDR3 contains 14 residues. Germline V gives CDR1 MGHDK, CDR2 SYGVNS. Trimming left V 1 base short and J 5 bases short, with 10 bases between. The CDR3 nucleotides are TGTGCCAGCAGTGAATTCAGGGTTCGAGATACGCAGTATTTT. It translates to CASSEFRVRDTQYF.

This clone was seen only a few times. V and J are TRBV5-6 and TRBJ2-2; either TRBD1 or TRBD2 may supply D (5 bases each). V was cut by 3 bases and J by 0 bases, with 12 bases left in between. Germline V CDR1 and CDR2: SGHDT, YYEEEE. CDR3 length: 16 residues. Here the CDR3 DNA reads TGTGCCAGCAGCTCTACCGGGACGGCGAACACCGGGGAGCTGTTTTTT. It translates to CASSSTGTANTGELFF.

The chain recombines TRBV15 with TRBJ2-1, with unresolved D. Germline CDR1 LNHNV, CDR2 YYDKDF (reference sequence). The CDR3 contains 14 residues. V lost 1 base and J lost 6, with 10 bases in between. The DNA of the CDR3 is TGTGCCACCAGCAGAGTCGGCAGTGGCAATGAGCAGTTCTTC. It encodes CATSRVGSGNEQFF.

V usage is TRBV19 and J usage is TRBJ2-7, with D hard to call. This CDR3 comprises 15 residues. Germline V gene sequence: CDR1 LNHDA, CDR2 SQIVND (reference sequence). Trimming stripped 2 bases from V and 3 bases from J, with 14 bases between. The CDR3 reads CASSISLLGHYEQYF. CDR3 DNA sequence: TGTGCCAGTAGTATATCCCTCCTGGGCCACTACGAGCAGTACTTC.

The V and J genes are TRBV2 and TRBJ1-5; D remains unclear. This CDR3 has 13 amino acids. Germline V gene sequence: CDR1 SNHLY, CDR2 FYNNEI. V lost 1 base and J lost 3, with 4 bases in between. The CDR3: CASSEVTNQPQHF. CDR3 nucleotide sequence: TGTGCCAGCAGTGAAGTCACCAATCAGCCCCAGCATTTT.

The chain carries TRBV9 and TRBJ2-6; TRBD2 agrees at 15 bases. The CDR3 loop spans 18 amino acids. Trimming at V came to 6 bases and at J to 1 base, leaving 5 bases not matched to a gene. Germline loops: CDR1 SGDLS, CDR2 YYNGEE. CDR3 sequence: CASTPGLAGGSGANVLTF. The CDR3 bases are TGTGCCAGCACCCCGGGACTAGCGGGAGGATCTGGGGCCAACGTCCTGACTTTC.

The chain links TRBV9 to TRBJ1-2; 7 nucleotides agree with TRBD1. V gave up 3 bases and J gave up 4 bases; unmatched junction bases: 9. The CDR3 covers 15 residues. Germline V gene sequence: CDR1 SGDLS, CDR2 YYNGEE. CDR3 nucleotide sequence: TGTGCCAGCAGCGCGCGACAGGGCGTCTTCTATGGCTACACCTTC. Protein sequence: CASSARQGVFYGYTF.

J is TRBJ2-1 and V is TRBV4-2; TRBD2 aligns across 9 bases. CDR1 is LGHNA and CDR2 is YNFKEQ in the germline V gene. This CDR3 is built from 18 residues. V shed 2 bases, J shed 2 bases, and the junction held 10 bases outside the gene matches. The CDR3 loop reads CASSQNPSLAGTYNEQFF. CDR3 in DNA: TGTGCCAGCAGCCAAAATCCCTCCCTAGCGGGGACCTACAATGAGCAGTTCTTC.

This chain uses TRBV7-2 with TRBJ2-1; D remains ambiguous. The V end was cut by 0 bases, the J end by 0 bases, with 12 bases between. This CDR3 spans 17 amino acids. Germline CDR1 and CDR2: SGHTA and FQGNSA. Here the CDR3 DNA reads TGTGCCAGCAGCTTAGCCTCTGGCGCCAGCTCCTACAATGAGCAGTTCTTC. Its translation: CASSLASGASSYNEQFF.

The chain recombines TRBV11-3 with TRBJ2-7; 10 nucleotides align to TRBD2. This CDR3 comprises 14 residues. After removal of 2 bases from V and 7 bases from J, the junction contained 5 bases not matched to a gene. From germline, CDR1 is SGHNT and CDR2 YENEEA. The CDR3 DNA follows: TGTGCCAGCAGCTTATCGCTAGCGGGAGAAGAGCAGTACTTC. It specifies CASSLSLAGEEQYF. The full variable domain, its missing parts supplied by reference TRBV11-3 and TRBJ2-7, is EAGVVQSPRYKIIEKKQPVAFWCNPISGHNTLYWYLQNLGQGPELLIRYENEEAVDDSQLPKDRFSAERLKGVDSTLKIQPAELGDSAVYLCASSLSLAGEEQYFGPGTRLTVT.

The chain joins TRBV7-9 to TRBJ1-3, with D perhaps TRBD1 (5 bases). V dropped 2 bases and J dropped 0 bases, with 8 bases sitting between them. Germline lookup yields CDR1 SEHNR and CDR2 FQNEAQ (reference sequence). This CDR3 is 15 amino acids long. The CDR3, as DNA: TGTGCCAGCAGCTTAAGGAGGGGCTCTGGAAACACCATATATTTT. Translating it yields CASSLRRGSGNTIYF.

The chain combines TRBV7-2 with TRBJ2-6; tentatively, D is TRBD2 (5 bases). The V end lost 2 bases, the J end lost 0 bases, and 14 bases lay between the germline ends. The CDR3 is made up of 18 amino acids. Germline assignment: CDR1 SGHTA and CDR2 FQGNSA. The DNA for the CDR3 is TGTGCCAGCAGCTTAAGGCCCGGACTTACCTCTGGGGCCAACGTCCTGACTTTC. This sequence encodes CASSLRPGLTSGANVLTF.

The V and J genes are TRBV13 and TRBJ1-2; no reliable D call. V lost 5 bases to trimming and J lost 6 bases, with 22 bases between them. Germline V gene sequence: CDR1 PRHDT, CDR2 FYEKMQ (reference sequence). This CDR3 is 16 amino acids long. CDR3 DNA sequence: TGTGCCAGCAGCGCTGGGGTTGAGGGATTGCTTGATGGCTACACCTTC. It is translated as CASSAGVEGLLDGYTF.

This clone occurred many times. This sequence joins TRBV5-6 and TRBJ2-1; 10 nucleotides agree with TRBD1. Trimming cost V 4 bases and J 6 bases; bases outside gene matches: 7. Germline V lookup: CDR1 SGHDT, CDR2 YYEEEE. CDR3 length: 15 residues. CDR3 coding DNA: TGTGCCAGCAGCGGGGGGACAGGGGTTTCCAATGAGCAGTTCTTC. Its translation: CASSGGTGVSNEQFF.